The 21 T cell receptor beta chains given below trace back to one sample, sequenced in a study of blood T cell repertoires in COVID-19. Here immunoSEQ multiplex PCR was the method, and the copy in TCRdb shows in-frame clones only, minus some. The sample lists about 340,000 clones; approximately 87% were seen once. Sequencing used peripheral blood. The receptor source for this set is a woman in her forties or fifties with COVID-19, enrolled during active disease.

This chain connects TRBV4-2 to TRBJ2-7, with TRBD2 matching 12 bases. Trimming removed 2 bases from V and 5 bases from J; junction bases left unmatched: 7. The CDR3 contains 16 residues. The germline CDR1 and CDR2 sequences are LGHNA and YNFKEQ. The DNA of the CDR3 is TGTGCCAGCAGCCAACTAGCGGGAGGGCCGGGGGACGAGCAGTACTTC. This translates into CASSQLAGGPGDEQYF.

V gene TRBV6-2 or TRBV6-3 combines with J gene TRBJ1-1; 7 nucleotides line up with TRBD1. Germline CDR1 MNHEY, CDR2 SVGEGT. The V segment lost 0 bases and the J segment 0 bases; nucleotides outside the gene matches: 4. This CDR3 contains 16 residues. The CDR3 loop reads CASSYSKGQLNTEAFF. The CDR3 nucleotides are TGTGCCAGCAGTTACTCGAAGGGACAGTTGAACACTGAAGCTTTCTTT.

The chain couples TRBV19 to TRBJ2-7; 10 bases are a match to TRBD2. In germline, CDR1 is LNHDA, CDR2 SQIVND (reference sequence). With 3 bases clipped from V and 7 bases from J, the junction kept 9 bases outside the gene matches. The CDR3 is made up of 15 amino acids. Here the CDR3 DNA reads TGTGCCAGTAGTATCGGGGAAGCGGGAGGGGGTGAGCAGTACTTC. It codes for CASSIGEAGGGEQYF.

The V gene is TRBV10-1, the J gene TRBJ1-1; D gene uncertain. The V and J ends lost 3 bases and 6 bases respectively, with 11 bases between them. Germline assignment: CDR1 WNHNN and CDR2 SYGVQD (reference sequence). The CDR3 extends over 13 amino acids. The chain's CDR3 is CASSEEGRAEAFF. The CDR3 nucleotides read TGCGCCAGCAGTGAAGAGGGAAGGGCTGAAGCTTTCTTT.

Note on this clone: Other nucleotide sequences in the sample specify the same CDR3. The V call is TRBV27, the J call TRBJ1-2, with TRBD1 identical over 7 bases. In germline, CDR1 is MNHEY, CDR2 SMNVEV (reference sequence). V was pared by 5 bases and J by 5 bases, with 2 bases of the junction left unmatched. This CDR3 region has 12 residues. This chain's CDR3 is CASSRTGYGYTF. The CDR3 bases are TGTGCCAGCAGTCGGACAGGTTATGGCTACACCTTC.

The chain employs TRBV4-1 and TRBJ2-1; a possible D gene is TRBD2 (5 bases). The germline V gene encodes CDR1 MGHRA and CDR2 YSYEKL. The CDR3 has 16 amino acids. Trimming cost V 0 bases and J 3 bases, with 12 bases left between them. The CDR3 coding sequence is TGCGCCAGCAGCCAAGAGGTGGGAGTCATCTACAATGAGCAGTTCTTC. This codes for CASSQEVGVIYNEQFF.

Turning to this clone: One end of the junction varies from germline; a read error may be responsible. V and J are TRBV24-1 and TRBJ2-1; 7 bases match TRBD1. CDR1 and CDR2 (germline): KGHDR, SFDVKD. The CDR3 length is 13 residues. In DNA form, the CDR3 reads TGTGCCACCGGTGACAGGGCCCACAATGAGCAGTTCTTC. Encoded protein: CATGDRAHNEQFF.

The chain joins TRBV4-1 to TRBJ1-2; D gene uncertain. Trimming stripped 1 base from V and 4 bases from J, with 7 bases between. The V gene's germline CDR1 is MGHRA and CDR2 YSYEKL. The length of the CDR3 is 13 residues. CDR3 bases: TGCGCCAGCAGCCAAGCCCCCTCCTATGGCTACACCTTC. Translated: CASSQAPSYGYTF.

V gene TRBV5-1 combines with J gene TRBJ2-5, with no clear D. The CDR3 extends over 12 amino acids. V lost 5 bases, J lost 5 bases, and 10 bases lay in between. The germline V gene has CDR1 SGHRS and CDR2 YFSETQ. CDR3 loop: CASSPGQETQYF. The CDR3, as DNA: TGCGCCAGCAGTCCTGGCCAGGAGACCCAGTACTTC.

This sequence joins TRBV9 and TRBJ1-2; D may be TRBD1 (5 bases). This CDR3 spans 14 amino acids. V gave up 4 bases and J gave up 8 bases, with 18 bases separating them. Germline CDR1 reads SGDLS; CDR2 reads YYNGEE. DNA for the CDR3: TGTGCCAGCAGCCCCTCAGGGAACTCTATGGGCTACACCTTC. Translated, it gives CASSPSGNSMGYTF.

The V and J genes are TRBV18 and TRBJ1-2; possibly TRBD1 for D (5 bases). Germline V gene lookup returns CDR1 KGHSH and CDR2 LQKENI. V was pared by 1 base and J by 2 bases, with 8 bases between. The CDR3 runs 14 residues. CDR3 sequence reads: CASSPRTSNYGYTF. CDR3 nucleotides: TGTGCCAGCTCACCACGGACAAGCAACTATGGCTACACCTTC.

DNA for the CDR3: TGTGCCAGCTTAGTCCGTCTAGCGGGATGGGGGACCCAGTACTTC. Its protein product is CASLVRLAGWGTQYF. J is TRBJ2-5 and V is TRBV6-5; TRBD2 aligns across 9 bases. This CDR3 region has 15 residues. V lost 8 bases, J lost 7 bases, and 14 bases stayed unmatched. CDR1 and CDR2 (germline): MNHEY, SVGAGI.

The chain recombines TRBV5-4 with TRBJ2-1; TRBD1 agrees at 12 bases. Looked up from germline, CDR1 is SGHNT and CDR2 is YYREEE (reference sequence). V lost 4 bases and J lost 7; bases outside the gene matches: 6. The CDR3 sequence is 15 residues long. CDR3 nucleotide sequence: TGTGCCAGCAGCACGGGACAGGGGGCGTATAATGAGCAGTTCTTC. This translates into CASSTGQGAYNEQFF.

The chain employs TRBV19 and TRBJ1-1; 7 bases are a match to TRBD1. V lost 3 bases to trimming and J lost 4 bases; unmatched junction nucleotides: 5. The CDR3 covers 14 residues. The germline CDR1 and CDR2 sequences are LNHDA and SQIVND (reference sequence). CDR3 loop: CASSMDRWITEAFF. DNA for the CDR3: TGTGCCAGTAGTATGGACAGGTGGATCACTGAAGCTTTCTTT.

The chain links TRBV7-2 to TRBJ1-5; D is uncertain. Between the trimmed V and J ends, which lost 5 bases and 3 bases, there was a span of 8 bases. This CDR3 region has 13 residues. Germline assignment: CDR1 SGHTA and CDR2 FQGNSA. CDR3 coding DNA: TGTGCCAGCAGCCCTCGTAACAATCAGCCCCAGCATTTT. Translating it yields CASSPRNNQPQHF.

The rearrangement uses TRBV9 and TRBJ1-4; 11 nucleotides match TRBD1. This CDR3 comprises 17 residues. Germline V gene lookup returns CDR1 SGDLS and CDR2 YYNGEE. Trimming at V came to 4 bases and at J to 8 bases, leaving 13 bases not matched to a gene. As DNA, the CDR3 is TGTGCCAGCAGCTACGAGGACAGGGGGCGTTTTCAAGAAAAACTGTTTTTT. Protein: CASSYEDRGRFQEKLFF. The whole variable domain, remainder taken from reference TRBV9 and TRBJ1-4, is DSGVTQTPKHLITATGQRVTLRCSPRSGDLSVYWYQQSLDQGLQFLIQYYNGEERAKGNILERFSAQQFPDLHSELNLSSLELGDSALYFCASSYEDRGRFQEKLFFGSGTQLSVL.

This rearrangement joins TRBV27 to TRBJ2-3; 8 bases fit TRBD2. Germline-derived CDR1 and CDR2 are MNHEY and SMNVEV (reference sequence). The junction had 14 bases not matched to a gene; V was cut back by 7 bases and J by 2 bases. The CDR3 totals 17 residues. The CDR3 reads CASTPLSVREVTDTQYF. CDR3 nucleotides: TGTGCCAGCACTCCCCTCTCTGTGCGGGAGGTCACAGATACGCAGTATTTT.

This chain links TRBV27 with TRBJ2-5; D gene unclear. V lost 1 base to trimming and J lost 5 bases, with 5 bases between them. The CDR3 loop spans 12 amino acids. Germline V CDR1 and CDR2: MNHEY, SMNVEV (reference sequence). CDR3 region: CASSLFGETQYF. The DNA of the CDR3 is TGTGCCAGCAGTTTATTCGGGGAGACCCAGTACTTC.

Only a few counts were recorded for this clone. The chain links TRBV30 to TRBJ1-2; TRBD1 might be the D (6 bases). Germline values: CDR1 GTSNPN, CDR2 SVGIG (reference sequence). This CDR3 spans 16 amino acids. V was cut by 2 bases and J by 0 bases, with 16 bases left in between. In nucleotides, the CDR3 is TGTGCCTGGAGTCGAAGGGGGACACAGGCTAACTATGGCTACACCTTC. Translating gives CAWSRRGTQANYGYTF.

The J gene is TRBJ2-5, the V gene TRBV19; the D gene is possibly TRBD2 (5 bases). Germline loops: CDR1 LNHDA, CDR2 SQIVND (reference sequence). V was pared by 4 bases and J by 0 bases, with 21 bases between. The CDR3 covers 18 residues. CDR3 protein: CASSSPSDSGKYQETQYF. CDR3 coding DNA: TGTGCCAGTAGTAGCCCCTCTGATTCCGGGAAGTACCAAGAGACCCAGTACTTC.

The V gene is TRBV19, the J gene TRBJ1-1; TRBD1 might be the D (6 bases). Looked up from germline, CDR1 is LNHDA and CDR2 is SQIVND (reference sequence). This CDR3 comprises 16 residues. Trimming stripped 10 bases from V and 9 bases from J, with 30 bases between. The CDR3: CATKDRRGGNRAKAFF. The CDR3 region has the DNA TGTGCCACGAAAGACAGGCGCGGGGGGAACCGAGCGAAAGCTTTCTTT. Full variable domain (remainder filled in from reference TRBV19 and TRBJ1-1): DGGITQSPKYLFRKEGQNVTLSCEQNLNHDAMYWYRQDPGQGLRLIYYSQIVNDFQKGDIAEGYSVSREKKESFPLTVTSAQKNPTAFYLCATKDRRGGNRAKAFFGQGTRLTVV.